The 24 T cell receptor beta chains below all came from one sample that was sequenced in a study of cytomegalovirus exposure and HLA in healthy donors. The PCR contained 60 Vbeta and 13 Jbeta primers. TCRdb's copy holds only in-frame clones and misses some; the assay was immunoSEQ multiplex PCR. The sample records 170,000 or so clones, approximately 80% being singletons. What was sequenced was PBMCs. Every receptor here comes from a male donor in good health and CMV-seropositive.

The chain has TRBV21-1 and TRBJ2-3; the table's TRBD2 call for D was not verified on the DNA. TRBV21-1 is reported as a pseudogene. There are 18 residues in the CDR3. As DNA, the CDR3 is TGTGCCAGCAGCAAAGGTGGGGATAGCGGGAGGGAAACAGATACGCAGTATTTT. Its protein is CASSKGGDSGRETDTQYF.

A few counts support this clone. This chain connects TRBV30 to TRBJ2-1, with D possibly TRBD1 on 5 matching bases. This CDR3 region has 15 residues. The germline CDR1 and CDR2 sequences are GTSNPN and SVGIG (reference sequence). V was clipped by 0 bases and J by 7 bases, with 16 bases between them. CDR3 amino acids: CAWSVRRASGNEQFF. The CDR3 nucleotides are TGTGCCTGGAGTGTACGCCGAGCCTCAGGGAATGAGCAGTTCTTC.

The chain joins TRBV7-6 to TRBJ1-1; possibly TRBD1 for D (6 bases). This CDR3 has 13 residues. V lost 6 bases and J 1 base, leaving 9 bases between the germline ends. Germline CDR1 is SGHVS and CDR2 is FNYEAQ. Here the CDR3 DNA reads TGTGCCAGCAGGTCACAGGGGAACACTGAAGCTTTCTTT. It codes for CASRSQGNTEAFF.

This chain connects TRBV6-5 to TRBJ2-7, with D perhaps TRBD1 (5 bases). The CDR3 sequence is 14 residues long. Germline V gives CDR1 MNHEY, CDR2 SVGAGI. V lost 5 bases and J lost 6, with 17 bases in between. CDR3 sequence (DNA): TGTGCCAGCAGTCGAAGCGCTTCAGGGTCCGAGCAGTACTTC. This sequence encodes CASSRSASGSEQYF.

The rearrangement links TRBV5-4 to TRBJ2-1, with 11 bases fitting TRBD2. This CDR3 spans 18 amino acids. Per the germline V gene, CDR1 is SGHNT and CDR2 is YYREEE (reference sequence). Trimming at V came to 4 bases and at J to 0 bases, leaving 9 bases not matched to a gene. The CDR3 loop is CASSLGLAGSSSYNEQFF. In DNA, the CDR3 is TGTGCCAGCAGCCTCGGACTAGCGGGCTCAAGCTCCTACAATGAGCAGTTCTTC. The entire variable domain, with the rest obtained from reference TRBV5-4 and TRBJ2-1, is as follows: ETGVTQSPTHLIKTRGQQVTLRCSSQSGHNTVSWYQQALGQGPQFIFQYYREEENGRGNFPPRFSGLQFPNYSSELNVNALELDDSALYLCASSLGLAGSSSYNEQFFGPGTRLTVL.

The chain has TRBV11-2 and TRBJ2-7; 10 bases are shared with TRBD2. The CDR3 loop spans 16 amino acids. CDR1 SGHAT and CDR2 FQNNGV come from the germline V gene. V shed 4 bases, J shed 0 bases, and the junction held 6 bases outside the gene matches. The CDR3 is CASSSHTSGNSYEQYF. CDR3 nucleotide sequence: TGTGCCAGCAGCTCGCATACTAGCGGGAACTCCTACGAGCAGTACTTC.

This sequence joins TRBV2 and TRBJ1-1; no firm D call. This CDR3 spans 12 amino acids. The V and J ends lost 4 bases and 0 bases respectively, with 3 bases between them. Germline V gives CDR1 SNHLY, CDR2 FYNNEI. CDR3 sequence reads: CASSAMNTEAFF. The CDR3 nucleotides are TGTGCCAGCAGTGCTATGAACACTGAAGCTTTCTTT.

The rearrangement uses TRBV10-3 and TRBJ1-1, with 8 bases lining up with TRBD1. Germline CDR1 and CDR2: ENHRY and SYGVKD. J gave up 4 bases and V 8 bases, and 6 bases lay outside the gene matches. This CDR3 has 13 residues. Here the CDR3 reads CAIGQGGGTEAFF. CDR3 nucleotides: TGTGCCATCGGACAGGGCGGGGGCACTGAAGCTTTCTTT.

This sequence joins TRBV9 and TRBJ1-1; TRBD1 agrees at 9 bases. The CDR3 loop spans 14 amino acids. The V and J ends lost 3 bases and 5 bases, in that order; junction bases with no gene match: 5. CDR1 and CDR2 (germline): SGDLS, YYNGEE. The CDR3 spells CASSARQGGTEAFF. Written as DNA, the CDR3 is TGTGCCAGCAGCGCTAGACAGGGGGGTACTGAAGCTTTCTTT.

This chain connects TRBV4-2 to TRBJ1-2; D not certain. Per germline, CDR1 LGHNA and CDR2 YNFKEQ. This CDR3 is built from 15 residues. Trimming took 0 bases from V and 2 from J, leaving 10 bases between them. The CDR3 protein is CASSQEQATNYGYTF. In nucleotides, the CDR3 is TGTGCCAGCAGCCAAGAGCAGGCAACCAACTATGGCTACACCTTC.

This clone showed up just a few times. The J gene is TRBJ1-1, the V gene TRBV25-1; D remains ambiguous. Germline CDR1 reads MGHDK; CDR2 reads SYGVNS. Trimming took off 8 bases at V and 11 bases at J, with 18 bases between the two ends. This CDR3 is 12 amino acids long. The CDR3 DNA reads TGTGCCAGCCCAGGCAGTACGGCCCATGCTTTCTTT. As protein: CASPGSTAHAFF.

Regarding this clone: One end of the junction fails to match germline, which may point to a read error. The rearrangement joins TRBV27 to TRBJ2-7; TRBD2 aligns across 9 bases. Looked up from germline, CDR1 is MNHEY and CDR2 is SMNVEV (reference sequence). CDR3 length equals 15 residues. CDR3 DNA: TGTGCCAGCAGCTCCTTAGCGGGAGAAGCCTACGAGCAGTGCTTC. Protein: CASSSLAGEAYEQCF.

CDR3 DNA sequence: TGCGCCAGCAGCTTATTGCCTCAAGGGGGCTCCTACGAGCAGTACTTC. This translates into CASSLLPQGGSYEQYF. This chain uses TRBV5-1 with TRBJ2-7, with D possibly TRBD1 on 6 matching bases. This CDR3 spans 16 amino acids. Deletions cut 2 bases from V and 0 bases from J, with 15 bases between. Germline CDR1 reads SGHRS; CDR2 reads YFSETQ.

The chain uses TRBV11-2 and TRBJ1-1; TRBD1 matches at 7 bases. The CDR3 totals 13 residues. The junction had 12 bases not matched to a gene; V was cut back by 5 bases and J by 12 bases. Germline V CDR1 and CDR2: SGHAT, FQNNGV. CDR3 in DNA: TGTGCCAGCAGCCCTATCCGACAGGGAGTTACTTTCTTT. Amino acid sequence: CASSPIRQGVTFF.

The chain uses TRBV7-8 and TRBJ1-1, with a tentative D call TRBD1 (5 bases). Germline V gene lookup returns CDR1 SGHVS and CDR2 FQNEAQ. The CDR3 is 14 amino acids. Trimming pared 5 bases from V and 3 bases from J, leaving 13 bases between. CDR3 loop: CASSPAGRHTEAFF. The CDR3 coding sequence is TGTGCCAGCAGCCCAGCAGGGCGACACACTGAAGCTTTCTTT.

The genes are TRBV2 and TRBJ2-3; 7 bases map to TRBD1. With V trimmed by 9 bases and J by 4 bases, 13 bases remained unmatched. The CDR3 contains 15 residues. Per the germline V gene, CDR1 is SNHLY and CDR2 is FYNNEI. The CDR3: CARRPGTVGPDTQYF. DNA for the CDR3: TGTGCCAGGAGGCCGGGGACAGTCGGCCCAGATACGCAGTATTTT.

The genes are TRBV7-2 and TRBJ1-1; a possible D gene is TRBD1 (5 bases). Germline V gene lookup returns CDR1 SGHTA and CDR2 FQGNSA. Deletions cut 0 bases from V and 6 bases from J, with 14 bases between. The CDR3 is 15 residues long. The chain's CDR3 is CASSLARSGLAEAFF. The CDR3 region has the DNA TGTGCCAGCAGCTTAGCACGGTCAGGGTTGGCTGAAGCTTTCTTT.

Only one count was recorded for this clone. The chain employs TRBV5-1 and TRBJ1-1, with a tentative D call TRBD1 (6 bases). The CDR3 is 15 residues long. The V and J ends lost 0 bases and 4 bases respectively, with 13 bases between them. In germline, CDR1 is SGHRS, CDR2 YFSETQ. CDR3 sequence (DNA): TGCGCCAGCAGCTTGGCCTCGGGGGGCCGCACTGAAGCTTTCTTT. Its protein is CASSLASGGRTEAFF. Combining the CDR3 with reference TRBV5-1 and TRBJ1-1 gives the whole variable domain KAGVTQTPRYLIKTRGQQVTLSCSPISGHRSVSWYQQTPGQGLQFLFEYFSETQRNKGNFPGRFSGRQFSNSRSEMNVSTLELGDSALYLCASSLASGGRTEAFFGQGTRLTVV.

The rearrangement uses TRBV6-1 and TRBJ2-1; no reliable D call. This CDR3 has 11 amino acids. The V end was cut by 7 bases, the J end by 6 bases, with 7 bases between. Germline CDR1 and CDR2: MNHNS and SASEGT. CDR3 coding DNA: TGTGCCAGCACCGTTGTCAATGAGCAGTTCTTC. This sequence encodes CASTVVNEQFF.

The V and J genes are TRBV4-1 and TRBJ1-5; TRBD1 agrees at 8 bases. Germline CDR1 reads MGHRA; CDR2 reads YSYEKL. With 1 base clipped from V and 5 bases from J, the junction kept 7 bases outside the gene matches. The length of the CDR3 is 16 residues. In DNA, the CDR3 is TGCGCCAGCAGCCAAGCTGGGGAACAGGGGGATCAGCCCCAGCATTTT. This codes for CASSQAGEQGDQPQHF.

In DNA, the CDR3 is TGTGCCAGCTCGCAGACCATTGGACCTGCAGGGGAGACCCAGTACTTC. Translating gives CASSQTIGPAGETQYF. V gene TRBV18 combines with J gene TRBJ2-5; maybe TRBD1 (5 bases). Germline V gene data show CDR1 as KGHSH and CDR2 as LQKENI. V was clipped by 6 bases and J by 5 bases, with 22 bases between them. The CDR3 is 16 amino acids. The whole variable domain, remainder taken from reference TRBV18 and TRBJ2-5, is NAGVMQNPRHLVRRRGQEARLRCSPMKGHSHVYWYRQLPEEGLKFMVYLQKENIIDESGMPKERFSAEFPKEGPSILRIQQVVRGDSAAYFCASSQTIGPAGETQYFGPGTRLLVL.

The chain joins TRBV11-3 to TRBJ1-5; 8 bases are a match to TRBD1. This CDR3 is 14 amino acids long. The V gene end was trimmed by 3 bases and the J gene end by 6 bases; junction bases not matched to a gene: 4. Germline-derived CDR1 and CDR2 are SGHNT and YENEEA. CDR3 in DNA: TGTGCCAGCAGCTTGCAGGGGGCTTCTCAGCCCCAGCATTTT. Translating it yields CASSLQGASQPQHF.

Here the CDR3 reads CASRGPSPQNSPLHF. The CDR3 coding sequence is TGTGCCAGCAGGGGGCCCAGTCCGCAGAATTCACCCCTCCACTTT. V usage is TRBV5-5 and J usage is TRBJ1-6; the D gene is possibly TRBD1 (5 bases). Germline loops: CDR1 SGHKS, CDR2 YYEKEE (reference sequence). This CDR3 comprises 15 residues. The V end was cut by 5 bases, the J end by 7 bases, with 16 bases between.

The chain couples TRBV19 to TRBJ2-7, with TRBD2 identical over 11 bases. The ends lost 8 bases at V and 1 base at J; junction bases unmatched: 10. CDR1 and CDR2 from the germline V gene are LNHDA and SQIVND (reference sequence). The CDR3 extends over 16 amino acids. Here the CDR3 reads CASAGGGLAESYEQYF. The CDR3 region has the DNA TGTGCCAGTGCCGGGGGGGGACTAGCGGAATCCTACGAGCAGTACTTC.